The 25 T cell receptor beta chains below all came from one sample that was sequenced in a study of OX40 agonist ivuxolimab in advanced cancers. Clones were sequenced by immunoSEQ multiplex PCR, and TCRdb holds only the in-frame ones, with some missing. The table records over 95,000 clones, roughly 95% of them present only once. Sequencing was performed on CD4+ or CD8+ T cells sorted from blood, taken in a trial of the OX40 agonist ivuxolimab. The receptor source for this set is an adult with an advanced solid tumor such as melanoma, head and neck, liver or kidney cancer.

The chain joins TRBV19 to TRBJ2-5; 8 bases are a match to TRBD2. Trimming took 1 base from V and 5 from J; bases not matched to a gene: 3. Germline V CDR1 and CDR2: LNHDA, SQIVND (reference sequence). This CDR3 has 14 residues. The CDR3, as DNA: TGTGCCAGTAGTATAGCCAGCGGGAGCGAGACCCAGTACTTC. Protein product: CASSIASGSETQYF.

CDR3 in amino acids: CASSAREGDGYTF. CDR3 in DNA: TGTGCCAGCAGCGCCCGGGAGGGGGATGGCTACACCTTC. The chain carries TRBV9 and TRBJ1-2; D is perhaps TRBD1 (6 bases). The V gene's germline CDR1 is SGDLS and CDR2 YYNGEE. The CDR3 has 13 amino acids. Trimming removed 3 bases at V and 6 bases at J, with 12 bases between. Based on the CDR3 plus reference TRBV9 and TRBJ1-2, the full variable domain is DSGVTQTPKHLITATGQRVTLRCSPRSGDLSVYWYQQSLDQGLQFLIQYYNGEERAKGNILERFSAQQFPDLHSELNLSSLELGDSALYFCASSAREGDGYTFGSGTRLTVV.

The chain is built from TRBV19 and TRBJ1-1; possibly TRBD1 for D (6 bases). The length of the CDR3 is 12 residues. Trimming pared 5 bases from V and 10 bases from J, leaving 14 bases between. CDR1 is LNHDA and CDR2 is SQIVND in the germline V gene (reference sequence). DNA of the CDR3: TGTGCCAGTAGTGCTACAGGGCTTGGAGCTTTCTTT. Its protein is CASSATGLGAFF. Full variable domain (rest looked up from reference TRBV19 and TRBJ1-1): DGGITQSPKYLFRKEGQNVTLSCEQNLNHDAMYWYRQDPGQGLRLIYYSQIVNDFQKGDIAEGYSVSREKKESFPLTVTSAQKNPTAFYLCASSATGLGAFFGQGTRLTVV.

The chain is built from TRBV27 and TRBJ2-7, with 13 bases lining up with TRBD2. The J segment lost 4 bases and the V segment lost 6 bases, leaving 3 bases of the junction unmatched. The CDR3 has 14 residues. Germline values: CDR1 MNHEY, CDR2 SMNVEV (reference sequence). In DNA, the CDR3 is TGTGCCAGCAGCCCGGGACTAGCGGGATACGAGCAGTACTTC. Translated: CASSPGLAGYEQYF.

The chain employs TRBV28 and TRBJ1-2, with unresolved D. CDR1 is MDHEN, CDR2 SYDVKM, per germline. The CDR3 is 17 amino acids. The germline V and J ends were trimmed by 1 base and 2 bases, with 17 bases remaining between them. DNA of the CDR3: TGTGCCAGCAGTTTATCTCCGTCAGATCATTCAAACTATGGCTACACCTTC. Protein sequence: CASSLSPSDHSNYGYTF.

This chain connects TRBV29-1 to TRBJ2-7; tentative D call: TRBD1 (5 bases). This CDR3 region has 13 residues. The V gene lost 4 bases and the J gene lost 0 bases, with 10 bases spanning the gap. Germline CDR1 and CDR2: SQVTM and ANQGSEA. The CDR3 is CSVVEGVSYEQYF. The CDR3 nucleotides are TGCAGCGTTGTAGAAGGGGTCTCCTACGAGCAGTACTTC.

The V gene is TRBV28, the J gene TRBJ2-3; 7 bases match TRBD2. The J segment lost 3 bases and the V segment lost 8 bases, leaving 8 bases of the junction unmatched. The CDR3 consists of 14 residues. CDR1 and CDR2 from the germline V gene are MDHEN and SYDVKM. CDR3 sequence reads: CASGPGLITDTQYF. The CDR3 coding sequence is TGTGCCAGCGGACCGGGACTAATAACAGATACGCAGTATTTT.

This clone has only one observation. The rearrangement joins TRBV10-2 to TRBJ2-2; TRBD2 agrees at 11 bases. The germline CDR1 and CDR2 sequences are WSHSY and SAAADI. This CDR3 has 17 amino acids. V lost 8 bases and J lost 2; bases outside the gene matches: 10. The CDR3 is CASAPILAGGNTGELFF. The CDR3 DNA reads TGCGCCAGCGCCCCTATCCTAGCGGGGGGAAACACCGGGGAGCTGTTTTTT.

This chain joins TRBV5-8 and TRBJ1-5; D is possibly TRBD1 (5 bases). This CDR3 region has 15 residues. V was trimmed by 7 bases and J by 3 bases, leaving 17 bases between them. Looked up from germline, CDR1 is SGHTS and CDR2 is YDEGEE. The CDR3 DNA follows: TGTGCCAGCGCCCGGGACTCCCGGCCCAATCAGCCCCAGCATTTT. Residues: CASARDSRPNQPQHF.

This chain joins TRBV19 and TRBJ1-1, with D unclear. Germline V lookup: CDR1 LNHDA, CDR2 SQIVND (reference sequence). The CDR3 runs 17 residues. V lost 3 bases and J 3 bases, leaving 20 bases between the germline ends. In DNA form, the CDR3 reads TGTGCCAGTAGTATCCCTTACCCCAGGAATGGAGACACTGAAGCTTTCTTT. Translating it yields CASSIPYPRNGDTEAFF.

The chain combines TRBV4-3 with TRBJ2-7; D remains unclear. This CDR3 is built from 14 residues. Deletions cut 3 bases from V and 1 base from J, with 10 bases between. In germline, CDR1 is LGHNA, CDR2 YSLEER. CDR3 loop: CASSQRHESYEQYF. In nucleotides, the CDR3 is TGCGCCAGCAGCCAGAGACACGAATCCTACGAGCAGTACTTC.

This chain uses TRBV7-2 with TRBJ1-1; no reliable D call. The germline V and J ends were trimmed by 3 bases and 5 bases, with 7 bases remaining between them. CDR1 SGHTA and CDR2 FQGNSA come from the germline V gene. The CDR3 length is 12 residues. The CDR3 region has the DNA TGTGCCAGCAGCTTTATAGGGACTGAAGCTTTCTTT. This translates into CASSFIGTEAFF.

V usage is TRBV9 and J usage is TRBJ1-1; D is uncertain. Trimming left V 0 bases short and J 1 base short, with 7 bases between. Germline-derived CDR1 and CDR2 are SGDLS and YYNGEE. The CDR3 sequence is 14 residues long. CDR3: CASSVVEGNTEAFF. CDR3 sequence (DNA): TGTGCCAGCAGCGTAGTTGAAGGGAACACTGAAGCTTTCTTT.

The chain uses TRBV11-2 and TRBJ2-3; weak D call: TRBD2 (6 bases). Trimming pared 5 bases from V and 2 bases from J, leaving 14 bases between. The germline CDR1 and CDR2 sequences are SGHAT and FQNNGV. The CDR3 length is 15 residues. CDR3 sequence (DNA): TGTGCCAGCAGCCCCGAGGGAGGTTTCACAGATACGCAGTATTTT. It is translated as CASSPEGGFTDTQYF. The complete variable domain, with remaining parts taken from reference TRBV11-2 and TRBJ2-3, reads EAGVAQSPRYKIIEKRQSVAFWCNPISGHATLYWYQQILGQGPKLLIQFQNNGVVDDSQLPKDRFSAERLKGVDSTLKIQPAKLEDSAVYLCASSPEGGFTDTQYFGPGTRLTVL.

This rearrangement joins TRBV27 to TRBJ2-1, with 9 positions matching TRBD2. Germline V gene lookup returns CDR1 MNHEY and CDR2 SMNVEV (reference sequence). The CDR3 has 14 amino acids. Trimming removed 4 bases from V and 10 bases from J; junction bases left unmatched: 8. The CDR3: CASSSAGGDTEQFF. In DNA form, the CDR3 reads TGTGCCAGCAGTTCGGCGGGGGGGGACACGGAGCAGTTCTTC.

The J gene is TRBJ2-1, the V gene TRBV27, with TRBD1 matching 9 bases. This CDR3 comprises 15 residues. Trimming at V came to 3 bases and at J to 5 bases, leaving 5 bases not matched to a gene. Looked up from germline, CDR1 is MNHEY and CDR2 is SMNVEV (reference sequence). The CDR3 DNA is TGTGCCAGCAGTTTGGAACAGGGGGCCCACAATGAGCAGTTCTTC. This encodes CASSLEQGAHNEQFF.

The rearrangement links TRBV19 to TRBJ1-5; weak D call: TRBD1 (5 bases). CDR1 is LNHDA and CDR2 is SQIVND in the germline V gene (reference sequence). CDR3 length equals 14 residues. V shed 7 bases and J shed 1 base, with 11 bases lying between them. The CDR3 DNA reads TGTGCCAGTAAAGGGGCGCGCAGCAATCAGCCCCAGCATTTT. Protein: CASKGARSNQPQHF.

V is TRBV30 and J is TRBJ2-5; D may be TRBD2 (6 bases). Germline CDR1 is GTSNPN and CDR2 is SVGIG (reference sequence). The V gene lost 4 bases and the J gene lost 5 bases, with 14 bases spanning the gap. This CDR3 comprises 13 residues. The CDR3 loop is CAWNYGTWETQYF. CDR3 nucleotides: TGTGCCTGGAACTACGGGACTTGGGAGACCCAGTACTTC.

This chain uses TRBV9 with TRBJ2-1; 8 bases are a match to TRBD2. The CDR3 is made up of 12 amino acids. From germline, CDR1 is SGDLS and CDR2 YYNGEE. Trimming cost V 2 bases and J 8 bases; bases outside gene matches: 0. CDR3 sequence (DNA): TGTGCCAGCAGCGTGGGACTAGATGAGCAGTTCTTC. Its translation: CASSVGLDEQFF.

The gene calls are TRBV11-1 and TRBJ2-3; 10 nucleotides agree with TRBD1. V lost 5 bases to trimming and J lost 3 bases; unmatched junction nucleotides: 5. Germline CDR1 reads SGHAT; CDR2 reads FQDESV (reference sequence). The CDR3 consists of 15 residues. In DNA, the CDR3 is TGTGCCAGCAGCCCTGGGGGACAGGGGACAGATACGCAGTATTTT. This encodes CASSPGGQGTDTQYF.

The J gene is TRBJ1-2, the V gene TRBV6-1; D ambiguous. Germline V CDR1 and CDR2: MNHNS, SASEGT. This CDR3 contains 11 residues. The germline V and J ends were trimmed by 9 bases and 10 bases, with 15 bases remaining between them. CDR3 amino acids: CASLSGGDYTF. CDR3 bases: TGTGCCAGTCTATCGGGAGGCGACTACACCTTC.

The rearrangement uses TRBV19 and TRBJ2-7, with D perhaps TRBD1 or TRBD2 (6 bases each). The CDR3 extends over 15 amino acids. Germline V CDR1 and CDR2: LNHDA, SQIVND (reference sequence). Deletions cut 1 base from V and 2 bases from J, with 12 bases between. For the CDR3, the DNA is TGTGCCAGTAGTATAGGACTGGGGGGCCCCTACGAGCAGTACTTC. Its protein product is CASSIGLGGPYEQYF.

Comments on this clone: Other nucleotide sequences in the sample specify the same CDR3. In DNA form, the CDR3 reads TGTGCCAGCAGTTACTCAGGCACAGATACGCAGTATTTT. It specifies CASSYSGTDTQYF. This rearrangement joins TRBV6-5 to TRBJ2-3; D is unresolved. The germline V gene encodes CDR1 MNHEY and CDR2 SVGAGI. The CDR3 covers 13 residues. V gave up 0 bases and J gave up 1 base, with 2 bases separating them.

The rearrangement joins TRBV29-1 to TRBJ1-2; the match to TRBD1 covers 7 bases. The V gene end was trimmed by 3 bases and the J gene end by 4 bases; junction bases not matched to a gene: 5. Per germline, CDR1 SQVTM and CDR2 ANQGSEA. CDR3 length: 13 amino acids. CDR3 loop: CSVETGRSYGYTF. CDR3 coding DNA: TGCAGCGTTGAGACAGGGAGATCCTATGGCTACACCTTC.

CDR3: CASSLTSGGINEQFF. In DNA, the CDR3 is TGTGCCAGCAGTTTAACTAGCGGGGGGATCAATGAGCAGTTCTTC. This sequence joins TRBV28 and TRBJ2-1; 12 nucleotides line up with TRBD2. Trimming at V came to 2 bases and at J to 6 bases, leaving 2 bases not matched to a gene. This CDR3 comprises 15 residues. Germline lookup yields CDR1 MDHEN and CDR2 SYDVKM.